This T cell receptor (beta chain) came from a study of T cell responses to AZD1222 COVID-19 vaccine. The CDR3 has 14 amino acids. Trimming took 5 bases from V and 4 from J; bases not matched to a gene: 3. Germline V gives CDR1 SGHVS, CDR2 FNYEAQ. On this clone itself: The antigen is unknown.

Repertoires were generated with immunoSEQ multiplex PCR, while TCRdb's copy carries only in-frame clones and drops some. Of 150,000 to 200,000 clones listed, 88% are singletons. General study findings and limits: It was only a handful of AZD1222 recipients who were seropositive at baseline.

V is TRBV7-6 and J is TRBJ2-2; 8 nucleotides align to TRBD1. This sequence originates from an adult who received the AZD1222 COVID-19 vaccine. The sequences come from peripheral blood, collected 28 days after the second AZD1222 dose. This chain's CDR3 is CASSRTGTTGELFF. CDR3 coding DNA: TGTGCCAGCAGCAGGACAGGGACCACCGGGGAGCTGTTTTTT.